A single sample gave rise to the 6 T cell receptor beta chains below, sequenced in a study of post-analysis software for immune sequencing data. Study results and caveats: Patients carried roughly 5 TRBV segments more frequently than controls did, and TRBV5-6, TRBV5-1 and TRBV20-1 were among them.

Each TCR beta cDNA library carried unique molecular identifiers. TCRdb re-called the PCR reads with MiXCR, one entry per CDR3 protein. The sample yields 700,000 to 900,000 distinct CDR3 sequences, about half seen once. No antigen is known for these receptors. Sequenced: blood. These receptors were obtained from a girl between 10 and 17 years old with multiple sclerosis.

V is TRBV4-1 and J is TRBJ2-1, with D perhaps TRBD2 (6 bases). The CDR3 has 15 amino acids. V dropped 1 base and J dropped 4 bases, with 11 bases sitting between them. Germline CDR1 reads MGHRA; CDR2 reads YSYEKL. The chain's CDR3 is CASSQAGEPYNEQFF. In DNA form, the CDR3 reads TGCGCCAGCAGCCAAGCGGGGGAACCATACAATGAGCAGTTCTTC.

This clonotype has just a few counts. The chain carries TRBV6-2 or TRBV6-3 and TRBJ2-3, with D maybe TRBD2 (6 bases). The germline CDR1 and CDR2 sequences are MNHEY and SVGEGT. With 6 bases removed from V and 2 bases from J, the gap between germline ends came to 15 bases. CDR3 length equals 15 residues. Here the CDR3 DNA reads TGTGCCAGCAGCGGCCCGGGACTCGTCACAGATACGCAGTATTTT. It specifies CASSGPGLVTDTQYF.

V is TRBV9 and J is TRBJ2-2, with 7 bases fitting TRBD2. CDR3 length equals 14 residues. Trimming took 3 bases from V and 5 from J; bases not matched to a gene: 4. Germline CDR1 is SGDLS and CDR2 is YYNGEE. The CDR3 protein is CASSALAETGELFF. Written as DNA, the CDR3 is TGTGCCAGCAGCGCCCTAGCGGAGACCGGGGAGCTGTTTTTT. Filled out from reference TRBV9 and TRBJ2-2, the complete variable domain reads DSGVTQTPKHLITATGQRVTLRCSPRSGDLSVYWYQQSLDQGLQFLIQYYNGEERAKGNILERFSAQQFPDLHSELNLSSLELGDSALYFCASSALAETGELFFGEGSRLTVL.

Of note for this clonotype: This likely comes from a read error, as the CDR3 has no conserved phenylalanine or tryptophan at its end. J is TRBJ2-3 and V is TRBV6-2 or TRBV6-3; D perhaps matches TRBD2 (5 bases). The CDR3 sequence is 12 residues long. V was cut by 2 bases and J by 10 bases, with 10 bases left in between. Germline-derived CDR1 and CDR2 are MNHEY and SVGEGT. CDR3 region: CASSYRAEAQYV. As DNA, the CDR3 is TGTGCCAGCAGTTACAGGGCGGAGGCGCAGTATGTT.

This clonotype was observed a handful of times. The V gene is TRBV24-1, the J gene TRBJ2-3; TRBD2 matches at 13 bases. Unmatched junction bases numbered 8, after V lost 2 bases and J lost 7 bases. The CDR3 totals 17 residues. CDR1 is KGHDR and CDR2 is SFDVKD in the germline V gene. CDR3 sequence reads: CATSDSGLAGLGYTQYF. The CDR3 nucleotides read TGTGCCACCAGTGATTCGGGACTAGCGGGACTAGGGTATACGCAGTATTTT.

V is TRBV7-2 and J is TRBJ2-5; D gene ambiguous. V lost 2 bases to trimming and J lost 1 base, with 5 bases between them. Germline loops: CDR1 SGHTA, CDR2 FQGNSA. This CDR3 is 13 amino acids long. The CDR3 DNA sequence: TGTGCCAGCAGCTTACAAATCCAAGAGACCCAGTACTTC. Amino acids: CASSLQIQETQYF.